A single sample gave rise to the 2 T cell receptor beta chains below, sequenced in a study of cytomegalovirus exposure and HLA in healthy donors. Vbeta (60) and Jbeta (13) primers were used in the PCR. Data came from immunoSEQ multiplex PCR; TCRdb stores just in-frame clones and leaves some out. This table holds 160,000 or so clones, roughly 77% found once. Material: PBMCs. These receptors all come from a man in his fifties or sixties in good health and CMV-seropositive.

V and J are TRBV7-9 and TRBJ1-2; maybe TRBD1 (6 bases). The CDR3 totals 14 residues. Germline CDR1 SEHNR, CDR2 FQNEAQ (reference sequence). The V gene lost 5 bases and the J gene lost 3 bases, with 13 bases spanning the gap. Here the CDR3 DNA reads TGTGCCAGCAGCATCCAGGGGACCTACTATGGCTACACCTTC. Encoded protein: CASSIQGTYYGYTF. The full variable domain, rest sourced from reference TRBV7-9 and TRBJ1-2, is DTGVSQNPRHKITKRGQNVTFRCDPISEHNRLYWYRQTLGQGPEFLTYFQNEAQLEKSRLLSDRFSAERPKGSFSTLEIQRTEQGDSAMYLCASSIQGTYYGYTFGSGTRLTVV.

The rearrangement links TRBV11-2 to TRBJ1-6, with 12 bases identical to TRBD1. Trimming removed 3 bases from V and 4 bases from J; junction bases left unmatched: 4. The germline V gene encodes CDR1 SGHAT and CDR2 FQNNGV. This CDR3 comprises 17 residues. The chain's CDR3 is CASSFGTGGYYNSPLHF. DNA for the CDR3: TGTGCCAGCAGCTTCGGGACAGGGGGCTATTATAATTCACCCCTCCACTTT.